This TCR beta chain was identified during a study of blood T cells in healthy people across ages. With respect to this clonotype: Its antigen is currently unknown.

Caucasian individuals from Russia who were healthy and aged 6 to 90 acted as donors. Study conclusions and caveats: Lack of knowledge of donor CMV status possibly confounded expanded clonotype changes.

The V gene's germline CDR1 is DFQATT and CDR2 SNEGSKA (reference sequence). V was shortened by 4 bases and J by 6 bases, with 13 bases between the two germline ends. CDR3 length: 13 amino acids. Primed by a sample-barcoded 5' primer and a J-beta primer mix, a second PCR proceeded for about 6 to 11 cycles. Unique molecular identifiers of 12 random nucleotides labeled each cDNA. Each CDR3 protein is one row after TCRdb ran MiXCR on the 5' RACE reads. The repertoire has about 1.6 million distinct CDR3 sequences, 30% to 35% of them found once; the top ten carry 11%. V gene TRBV20-1 combines with J gene TRBJ1-5, with a tentative D call TRBD1 (5 bases). The sample consisted of blood. This receptor was identified in a woman aged 25-40 years in good health. The CDR3 reads CSAMLGTGQPQHF. The CDR3 bases are TGCAGTGCTATGTTGGGGACGGGTCAGCCCCAGCATTTT.